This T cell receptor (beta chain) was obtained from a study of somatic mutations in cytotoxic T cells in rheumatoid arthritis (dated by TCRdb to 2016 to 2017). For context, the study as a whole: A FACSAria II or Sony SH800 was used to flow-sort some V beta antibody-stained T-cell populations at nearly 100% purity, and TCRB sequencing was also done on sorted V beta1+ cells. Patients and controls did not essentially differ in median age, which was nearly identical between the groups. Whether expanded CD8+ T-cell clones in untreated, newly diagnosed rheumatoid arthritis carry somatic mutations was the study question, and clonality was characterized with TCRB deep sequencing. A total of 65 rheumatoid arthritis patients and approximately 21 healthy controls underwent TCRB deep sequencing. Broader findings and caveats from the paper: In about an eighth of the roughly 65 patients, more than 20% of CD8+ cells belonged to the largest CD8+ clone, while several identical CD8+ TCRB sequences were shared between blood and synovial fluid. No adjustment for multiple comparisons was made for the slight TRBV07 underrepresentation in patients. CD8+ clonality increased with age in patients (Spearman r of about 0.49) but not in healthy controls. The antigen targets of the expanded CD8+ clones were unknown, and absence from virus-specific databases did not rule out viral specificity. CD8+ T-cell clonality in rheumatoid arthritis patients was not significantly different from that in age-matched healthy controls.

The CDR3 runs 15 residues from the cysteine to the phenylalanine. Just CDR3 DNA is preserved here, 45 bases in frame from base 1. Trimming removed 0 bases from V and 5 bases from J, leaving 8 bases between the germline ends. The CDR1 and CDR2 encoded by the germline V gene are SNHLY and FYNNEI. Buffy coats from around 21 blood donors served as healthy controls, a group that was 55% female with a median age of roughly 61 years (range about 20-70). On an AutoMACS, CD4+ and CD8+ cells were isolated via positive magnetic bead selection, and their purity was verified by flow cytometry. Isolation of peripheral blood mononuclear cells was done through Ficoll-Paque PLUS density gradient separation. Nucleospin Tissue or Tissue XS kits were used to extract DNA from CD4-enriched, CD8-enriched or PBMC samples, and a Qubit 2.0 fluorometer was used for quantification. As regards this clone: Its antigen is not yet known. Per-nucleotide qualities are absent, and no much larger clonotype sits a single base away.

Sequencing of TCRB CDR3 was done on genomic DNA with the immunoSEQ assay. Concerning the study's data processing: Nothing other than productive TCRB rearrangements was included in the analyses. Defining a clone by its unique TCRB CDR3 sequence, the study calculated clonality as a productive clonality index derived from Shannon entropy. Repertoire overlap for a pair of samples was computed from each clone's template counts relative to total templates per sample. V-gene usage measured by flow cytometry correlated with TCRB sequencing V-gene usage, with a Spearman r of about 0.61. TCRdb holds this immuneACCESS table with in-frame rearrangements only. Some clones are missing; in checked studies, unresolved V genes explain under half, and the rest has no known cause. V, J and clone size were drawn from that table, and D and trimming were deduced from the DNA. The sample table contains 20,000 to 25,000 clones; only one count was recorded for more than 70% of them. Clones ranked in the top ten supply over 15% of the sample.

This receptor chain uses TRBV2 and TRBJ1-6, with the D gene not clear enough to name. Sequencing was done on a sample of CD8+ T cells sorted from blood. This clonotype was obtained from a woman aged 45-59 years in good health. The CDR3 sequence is CASSEAVQNNSPLHF. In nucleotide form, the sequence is TGTGCCAGCAGTGAAGCGGTACAAAATAATTCACCCCTCCACTTT.